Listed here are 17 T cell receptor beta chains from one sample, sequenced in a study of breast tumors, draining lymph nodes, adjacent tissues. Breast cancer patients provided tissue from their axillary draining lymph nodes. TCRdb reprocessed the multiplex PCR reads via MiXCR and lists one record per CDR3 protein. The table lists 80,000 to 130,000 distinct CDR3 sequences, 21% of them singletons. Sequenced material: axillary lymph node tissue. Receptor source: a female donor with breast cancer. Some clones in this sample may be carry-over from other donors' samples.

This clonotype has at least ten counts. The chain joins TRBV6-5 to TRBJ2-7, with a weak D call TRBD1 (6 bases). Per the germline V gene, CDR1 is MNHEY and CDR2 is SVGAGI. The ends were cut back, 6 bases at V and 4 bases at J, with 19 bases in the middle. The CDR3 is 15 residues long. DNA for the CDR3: TGTGCCAGCAGGATGGTACAGGGTTTAGGATACGAGCAGTACTTC. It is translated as CASRMVQGLGYEQYF.

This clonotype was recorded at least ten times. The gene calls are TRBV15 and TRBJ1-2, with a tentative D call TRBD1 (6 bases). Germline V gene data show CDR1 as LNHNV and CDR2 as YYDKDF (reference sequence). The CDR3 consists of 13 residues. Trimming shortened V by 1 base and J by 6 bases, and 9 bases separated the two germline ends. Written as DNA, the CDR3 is TGTGCCACCAGCAGAGGTCAGGGGAATGGCTACACCTTC. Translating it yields CATSRGQGNGYTF.

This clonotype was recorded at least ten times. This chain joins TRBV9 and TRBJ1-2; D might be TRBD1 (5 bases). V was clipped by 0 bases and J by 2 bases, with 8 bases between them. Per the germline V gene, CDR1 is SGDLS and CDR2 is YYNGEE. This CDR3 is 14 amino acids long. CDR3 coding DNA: TGTGCCAGCAGCGTAGAGTCAGGGAACTATGGCTACACCTTC. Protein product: CASSVESGNYGYTF.

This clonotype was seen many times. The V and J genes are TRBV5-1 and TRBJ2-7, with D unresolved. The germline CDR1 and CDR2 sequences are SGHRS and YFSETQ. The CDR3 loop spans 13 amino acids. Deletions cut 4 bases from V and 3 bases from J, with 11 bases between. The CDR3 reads CASSLYDGYEQYF. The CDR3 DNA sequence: TGCGCCAGCAGCCTATATGATGGCTACGAGCAGTACTTC. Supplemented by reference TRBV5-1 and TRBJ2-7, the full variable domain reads KAGVTQTPRYLIKTRGQQVTLSCSPISGHRSVSWYQQTPGQGLQFLFEYFSETQRNKGNFPGRFSGRQFSNSRSEMNVSTLELGDSALYLCASSLYDGYEQYFGPGTRLTVT.

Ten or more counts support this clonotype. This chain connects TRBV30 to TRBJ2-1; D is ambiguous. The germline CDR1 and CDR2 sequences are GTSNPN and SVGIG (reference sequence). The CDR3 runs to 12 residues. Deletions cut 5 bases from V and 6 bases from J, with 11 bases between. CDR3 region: CAWGRPGNEQFF. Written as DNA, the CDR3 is TGTGCCTGGGGTCGGCCGGGCAATGAGCAGTTCTTC.

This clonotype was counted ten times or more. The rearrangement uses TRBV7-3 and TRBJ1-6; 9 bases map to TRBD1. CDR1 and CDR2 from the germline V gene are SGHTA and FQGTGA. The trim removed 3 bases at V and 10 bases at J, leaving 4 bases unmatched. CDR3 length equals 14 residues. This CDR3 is CASSFTGGRSPLHF. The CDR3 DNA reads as TGTGCCAGCAGCTTCACAGGGGGCCGATCACCCCTCCACTTT. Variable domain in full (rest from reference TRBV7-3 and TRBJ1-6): GAGVSQTPSNKVTEKGKYVELRCDPISGHTALYWYRQSLGQGPEFLIYFQGTGAADDSGLPNDRFFAVRPEGSVSTLKIQRTERGDSAVYLCASSFTGGRSPLHFGNGTRLTVT.

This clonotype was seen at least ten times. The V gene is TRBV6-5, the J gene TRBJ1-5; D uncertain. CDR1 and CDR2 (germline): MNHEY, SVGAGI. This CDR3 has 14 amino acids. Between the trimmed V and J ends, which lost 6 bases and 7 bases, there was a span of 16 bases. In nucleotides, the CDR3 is TGTGCCAGCAGCCCACTCCGGGCAGGACAGCCCCAGCATTTT. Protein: CASSPLRAGQPQHF.

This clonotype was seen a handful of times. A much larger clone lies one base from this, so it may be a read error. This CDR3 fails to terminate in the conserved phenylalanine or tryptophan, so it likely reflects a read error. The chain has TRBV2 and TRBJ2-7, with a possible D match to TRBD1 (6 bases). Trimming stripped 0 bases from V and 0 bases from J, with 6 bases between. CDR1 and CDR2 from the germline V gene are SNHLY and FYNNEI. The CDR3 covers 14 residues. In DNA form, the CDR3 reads TGTGCCAGCAGTGAAGCGGGGGCCTCCTACGAGCAGTACTCC. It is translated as CASSEAGASYEQYS.

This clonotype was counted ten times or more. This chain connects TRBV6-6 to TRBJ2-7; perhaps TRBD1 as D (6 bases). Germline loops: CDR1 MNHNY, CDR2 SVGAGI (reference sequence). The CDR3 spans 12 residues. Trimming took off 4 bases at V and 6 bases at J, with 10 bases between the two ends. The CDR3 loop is CASSSTGREQYF. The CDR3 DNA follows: TGTGCCAGCAGTTCCACAGGGCGCGAGCAGTACTTC.

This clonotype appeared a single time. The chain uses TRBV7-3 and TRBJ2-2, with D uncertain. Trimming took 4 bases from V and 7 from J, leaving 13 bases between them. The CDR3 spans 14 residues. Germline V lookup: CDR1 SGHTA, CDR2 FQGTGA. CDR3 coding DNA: TGTGCCAGCAGCTCCCAAGGGTTCAGCGGGGAGCTGTTTTTT. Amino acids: CASSSQGFSGELFF.

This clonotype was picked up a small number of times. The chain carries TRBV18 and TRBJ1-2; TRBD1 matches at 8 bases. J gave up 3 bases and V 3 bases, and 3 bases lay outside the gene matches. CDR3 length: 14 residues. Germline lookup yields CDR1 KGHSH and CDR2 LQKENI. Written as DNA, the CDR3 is TGTGCCAGCTCACCCGACAGGGGATACTATGGCTACACCTTC. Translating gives CASSPDRGYYGYTF.

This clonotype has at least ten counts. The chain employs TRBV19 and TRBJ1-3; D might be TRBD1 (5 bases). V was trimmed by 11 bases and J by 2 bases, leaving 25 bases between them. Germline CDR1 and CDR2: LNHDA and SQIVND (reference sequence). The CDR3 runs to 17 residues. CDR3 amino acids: CAARPAGQGSPGNTIYF. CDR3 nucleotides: TGTGCCGCTCGACCAGCGGGGCAGGGATCTCCTGGAAACACCATATATTTT.

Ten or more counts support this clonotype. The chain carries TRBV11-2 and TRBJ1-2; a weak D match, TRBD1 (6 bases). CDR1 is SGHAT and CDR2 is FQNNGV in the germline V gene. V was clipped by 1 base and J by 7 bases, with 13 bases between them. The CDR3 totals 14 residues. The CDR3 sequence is CASSLGIQGGGYTF. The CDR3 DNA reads TGTGCCAGCAGCTTAGGGATACAGGGTGGTGGCTACACCTTC.

CDR3 in DNA: TGCAGTGCCAGGGCAGGGGGCCGAGGGGAAAAACTGTTTTTT. It is translated as CSARAGGRGEKLFF. The V call is TRBV20-1, the J call TRBJ1-4; 8 nucleotides agree with TRBD1. J was trimmed by 8 bases and V by 6 bases; bases with no gene match: 11. Germline CDR1 and CDR2: DFQATT and SNEGSKA (reference sequence). The CDR3 runs 14 residues.

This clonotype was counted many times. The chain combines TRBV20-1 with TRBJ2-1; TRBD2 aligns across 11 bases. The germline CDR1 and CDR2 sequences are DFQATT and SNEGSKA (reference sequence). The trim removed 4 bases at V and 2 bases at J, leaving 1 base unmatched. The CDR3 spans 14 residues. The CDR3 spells CSAMTSGAYNEQFF. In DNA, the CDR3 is TGCAGTGCTATGACTAGCGGGGCCTACAATGAGCAGTTCTTC.

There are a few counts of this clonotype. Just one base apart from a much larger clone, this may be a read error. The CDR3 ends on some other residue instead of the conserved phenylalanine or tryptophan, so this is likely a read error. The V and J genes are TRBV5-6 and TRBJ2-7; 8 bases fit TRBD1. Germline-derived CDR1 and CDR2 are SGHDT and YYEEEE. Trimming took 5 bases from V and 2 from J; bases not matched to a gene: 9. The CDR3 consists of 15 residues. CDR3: CASRPGTGLPYEQYL. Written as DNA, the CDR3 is TGTGCCAGCAGACCCGGGACAGGCTTACCCTACGAGCAGTACCTC.

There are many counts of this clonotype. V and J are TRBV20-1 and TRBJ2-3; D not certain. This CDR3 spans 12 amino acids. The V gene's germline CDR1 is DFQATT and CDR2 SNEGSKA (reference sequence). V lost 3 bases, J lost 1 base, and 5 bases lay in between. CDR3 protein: CSASGGTDTQYF. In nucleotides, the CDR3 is TGCAGTGCTAGCGGTGGCACAGATACGCAGTATTTT.